This TCR beta chain was recorded in a study of T cells in localized non-small cell lung cancer. Whole-study findings and limits: In adjacent lung appeared a median roughly 56 of the top 100 tumor clones.

This clone was counted between two and nine times. Its antigen remains unknown. CDR1 KGHSH and CDR2 LQKENI come from the germline V gene. V was clipped by 3 bases and J by 3 bases, with 16 bases between them. This CDR3 region has 16 residues. Generated by immunoSEQ multiplex PCR, the TCRdb table keeps only in-frame clones and is missing some. The data contain hundreds of clones, about 21% of them seen just once; the ten biggest clones take up approximately 24%. The sequencing used normal lung tissue next to the tumor, collected before any cancer treatment. The chain carries TRBV18 and TRBJ2-3, with D possibly being TRBD1 or TRBD2 (5 bases each). This TCR was sampled from an older female donor with stage I lung adenocarcinoma. Here the CDR3 DNA reads TGTGCCAGCTCACCCCCCGGGGCAGGGCGAACAGATACGCAGTATTTT. Translating it yields CASSPPGAGRTDTQYF.